What follows is one T cell receptor (beta chain) and its context. Its antigen is currently not known. No qualities accompany the bases; no much larger clone lies one base away. This sample also contains other DNA sequences that code for the same CDR3. These data come from a study of cytomegalovirus exposure and HLA in healthy donors (dated by TCRdb to about 2017). For context, the study as a whole: In an earlier analysis of roughly 500 of the donors, 276 Gb of sequence data and some 100 million unique TCR beta sequences from 150 million to 200 million T cells were reported. An early release that covered more than 550 HLA-typed donors contained about 290 gigabases of sequencing data and 75 million to 100 million unique TCR sequences. Among the roughly 400 genotyped donors, approximately 81% belonged to the genetic ancestry cluster associated with self-reported Caucasian donors. The aim of the study was to test whether cataloging public T cell receptors could identify signatures of past pathogen exposure. The study profiled the T cell repertoires of 500 to 800 subjects by immunosequencing and related them to cytomegalovirus serostatus. A separate validation cohort of over 95 different subjects was used in addition to the approximately 670-subject first cohort. High-throughput TCR immunosequencing, statistical association of individual TCRs with disease status, and machine learning were combined to predict cytomegalovirus infection status. To study patterns of TCR occurrence, a later analysis re-analyzed previously published TCR beta repertoires from 666 donors and added high-resolution HLA genotyping. Rather than drawing on any new phenotypic data, the later analysis identified candidate immune exposures from TCR beta sequences and the way those sequences occurred across donors. To decide whether each TCR beta V gene segment behaved as functional or pseudogenic, an earlier analysis of some 540 of the donors relied on high-throughput TCR beta sequencing. Donor age, sex, ethnicity and CMV serostatus were compiled alongside the repertoire data. A later genetic analysis used genome-wide SNP genotypes for about three fifths of the 666 donors, treating that subset as a discovery cohort. Every discovery cohort repertoire had been produced on one sequencing platform. Class I and class II HLA loci were covered by the typing at four-digit resolution. The number of typed donors differed by locus: roughly 620-640 for A, B, C, DRB1 and DQB1; 500 to 550 for DQA1; some 610 for DPA1; and around 490 for DPB1. Four to six DR-DQ haplotypes were handled as single units for association and clustering because linkage in the cohort was strong. Among 300 to 450 genotyped donors of the cohort, an average of around 240,000 unique TCR beta nucleotide sequences were sequenced per donor, roughly 18% of them non-productive.

Study-wide conclusions, independent of this receptor: Specific HLA alleles were associated with 16,951 TCR beta sequences at a false discovery rate of 0.05 in a later analysis. According to a later analysis, parvovirus B19, influenza, CMV and Epstein-Barr virus appeared linked to several top co-occurrence clusters. The earlier analysis of 587 of the donors excluded approximately 15 rarely observed V segments, including chromosome 9 orphons, because counts were too low. HLA typing was unavailable for some donors at each locus, so association tests used only the typed subset. In a later genetic analysis, a missense DCLRE1C variant was associated with V-gene and J-gene trimming of TCR beta chains, and the association was replicated in an independent cohort. The study gave a list of 150 to 200 TCR beta chains associated with cytomegalovirus. According to a later genetic analysis, donors in an Asian-associated ancestry cluster had fewer N-insertions in productive TCRs than the roughly 660-donor mean. The sequencing pipeline was judged likely to have produced a cluster of highly shared sequence variants as a technical artifact. A later analysis found that HLA-associated TCR beta chains were more clonally expanded and had lower generation probabilities than equally common non-associated chains. Linkage disequilibrium might explain the correlated functional status among segregating V segments, but an unknown experimental factor could not be ruled out. The classifier was reported to diagnose cytomegalovirus status with high specificity and sensitivity in both the original cohort and the validation cohort. It was suggested by the authors that the approach could potentially be generalized to other disease states and immunological phenotypes. A later analysis found that most CMV-associated TCR beta chains appeared HLA-restricted, with HLA associations seemingly driven largely by CMV exposure. Broadly in line with IMGT annotations, most TCR beta V segments showed up in productive rearrangements about 87% or about 30% of the time in an earlier analysis of 450 to 750 of the donors. A few of the identified cytomegalovirus-associated TCR beta chains were confirmed in vitro to be specific for cytomegalovirus antigens. Strong co-occurrence of HLA alleles, especially DR and DQ, made assigning TCR associations to individual alleles difficult. Presence/absence analyses assumed roughly uniform sequencing depth across donors, an assumption that may not hold. A further reported finding was that TCR beta sequences accurately predicted the HLA-A and HLA-B alleles for most subjects in the first cohort. The cohort was sequenced for TCR beta chains only, and without alpha or paired-chain data the features that could be detected were limited. Some IMGT-functional V segments, including TRBV6-2 and TRBV6-3, could not be told apart with the 87-base-pair reads, so those segments were excluded. For the cohort, immune exposure information was limited to CMV serostatus. Across donors, most TCR sequences were observed very rarely, whereas some public TCRs were present in many individuals. In a later analysis, TCR association rates were found to vary across HLA loci, with the most associated TCRs seen for DRB1 alleles and the fewest for HLA-C alleles.

The cohort consisted of approximately 670 healthy bone marrow donors. At the time of sampling, every cohort member was nominally healthy, though immune exposures that went unrecorded were likely present. The donor was CMV seronegative and belonged to the group of 352 seronegative cohort members. A peripheral blood sample was collected from each donor, and TCR beta sequencing was performed on peripheral blood mononuclear cells. The Qiagen DNeasy Blood Extraction Kit was used to extract genomic DNA from the blood cell samples. The CDR3 covers 14 residues, taking in both the cysteine and the phenylalanine. Kept here is only the CDR3 DNA, which spans 42 bases and is read in frame from base 1. Taken from the germline V gene (reference sequence), the CDR1 and CDR2 loops are SEHNR and FQNEAQ. V and J are truncated by 1 base and 3 bases respectively, leaving an intervening sequence of 6 bases. The library came from the immunoSEQ multiplex PCR assay. For the multiplex PCR, a mixture combining 60 forward primers for TCR Vbeta segments and 13 reverse primers for TCR Jbeta segments was used. A multiplex PCR assay on genomic DNA amplified the CDR3 region of rearranged TCR beta genes. On the Illumina HiSeq System, the amplified TCR beta libraries were sequenced as 87-base-pair reads. From the authors' description of their analysis: In a later analysis, roughly 80 million unique TCR beta chains were counted across the roughly 610 repertoires, and roughly 11 million of these chains were shared by at least two donors. To remove PCR and sequencing errors, raw reads were error-corrected and collapsed into unique sequences using a nearest-neighbor algorithm that merged closely related sequences. Alignment of CDR3 sequences to IMGT reference sequences was used to assign V, D and J gene segments. For a sequence to be retained, a match of at least six nucleotides was required to both a V gene segment and a J gene segment. A rearrangement was called productive if the CDR3 had no stop codons and remained in frame with V and J, and every other rearrangement was called non-productive. Following IMGT convention, CDR3 was defined as the stretch from the second conserved V-encoded cysteine up to the conserved J-encoded phenylalanine. The earlier analysis of about 500 of the donors excluded sequences that lacked an unambiguous match to a single V gene segment. An earlier analysis of fewer than 750 of the donors called V segments functional above 56.7% productive rearrangements and segregating when the between-donor standard deviation exceeded 5%. To diagnose cytomegalovirus status from the catalog of TCR beta chain sequences, a statistical classification framework was built. In a later analysis, TCR nucleotide sequences were compared against IMGT/GENE-DB human TR gene sequences so that V and J genes could be assigned. A later analysis assigned CDR3 sequences and most-parsimonious VDJ recombination scenarios with the TCRdist pipeline. In a later analysis, every TCR beta chain was defined by the combination of its CDR3 amino acid sequence and its V-gene family, and reads without a unique V-gene family were dropped. A later analysis removed 550 to 700 highly shared, low-generation-probability nucleotide sequences to deal with suspected cross-contamination and a sequencing artifact. In a later analysis, a clonal expansion index was calculated for each public chain from normalized within-repertoire ranks of inferred template counts. A later analysis computed generation probabilities with a VDJ recombination model fitted to out-of-frame rearrangements, and checked the results against IGoR. In a later analysis, TCR-TCR, TCR-HLA and TCR-CMV co-occurrence was scored with hypergeometric tests, and a repertoire-size bias correction was applied to TCR pairs. False discovery rates were estimated in a later analysis by permuting HLA or CMV assignments 20 times. A later analysis grouped co-occurring TCRs with DBSCAN, adding TCRdist sequence similarity when clustering within HLA-allele-positive subsets. For co-occurrence clustering, repertoires with fewer than 30,000 or more than 120,000 public chains were excluded, along with roughly 5 repertoires with anomalous nucleotide sharing. Imported from immuneACCESS, the table was reduced by TCRdb to in-frame sequences with V and J called. These copies leave out some clones; in studies compared against another copy, an unresolved V gene accounts for under half, and the cause of the remainder is not known. The DNA was the basis for D and trimming; V, J and clone size are from that table. In all, the sample holds 55,000 to 70,000 clones, and 75% to 85% of those were seen once. Clones ranked in the top ten supply around 5.9% of the sample.

The rearrangement joined TRBV7-9 to TRBJ1-4; there is no confident call for the D gene. The TCR comes from a male donor in good health and CMV-seronegative. Specimen: PBMCs. This receptor has the CDR3 CASSLGQSNEKLFF. In nucleotides, the sequence is TGTGCCAGCAGCTTAGGGCAGTCTAATGAAAAACTGTTTTTT.